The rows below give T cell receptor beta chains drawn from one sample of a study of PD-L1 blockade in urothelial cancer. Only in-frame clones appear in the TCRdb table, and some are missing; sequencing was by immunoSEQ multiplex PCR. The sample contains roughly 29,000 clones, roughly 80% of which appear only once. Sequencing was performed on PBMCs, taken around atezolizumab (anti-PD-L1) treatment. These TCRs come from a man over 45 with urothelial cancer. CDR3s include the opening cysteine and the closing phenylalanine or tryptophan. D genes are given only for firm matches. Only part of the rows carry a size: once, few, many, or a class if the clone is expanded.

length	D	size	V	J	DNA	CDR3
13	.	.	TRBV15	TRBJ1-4	TGTGCCACCAGCAGGAGCAGGGTGGAGAAACTGTTTTTT	CATSRSRVEKLFF
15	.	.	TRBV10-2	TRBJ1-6	TGCGCCAGCAGGATTGGGGGGAGTAATGCCGCACCCCTCCACTTT	CASRIGGSNAAPLHF
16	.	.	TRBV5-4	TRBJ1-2	TGTGCCAGCAGCTTGCCAGGTGGCTTAAAGGACTATGGCTACACCTTC	CASSLPGGLKDYGYTF
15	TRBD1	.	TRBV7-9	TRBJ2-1	TGTGCCAGCAGTCCCGGACAGGGGATTCGGAATGAGCAGTTCTTC	CASSPGQGIRNEQFF
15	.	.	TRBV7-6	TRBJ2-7	TGTGCCAGCAGCTTAGCGGCGGGTCTCTCCTACGAGCAGTACTTC	CASSLAAGLSYEQYF
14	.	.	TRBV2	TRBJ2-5	TGTGCCAGCAGAGTTGGACAGTTAGAAGAGACCCAGTACTTC	CASRVGQLEETQYF
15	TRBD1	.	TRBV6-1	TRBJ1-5	TGTGCCAGCCTTACGGACAGGGGTTCGTGGCAGCCCCAGCATTTT	CASLTDRGSWQPQHF
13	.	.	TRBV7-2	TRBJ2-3	TGTGCCAGCAGCTTAGCGCGGTCAGATACGCAGTATTTT	CASSLARSDTQYF
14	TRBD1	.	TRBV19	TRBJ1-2	TGTGCCAGTATTGGGGGACAGAGCCTCTATGGCTACACCTTC	CASIGGQSLYGYTF
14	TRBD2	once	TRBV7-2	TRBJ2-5	TGTGCCAGCAGCCTCGGACTAGCACAGGGGACCCAGTACTTC	CASSLGLAQGTQYF
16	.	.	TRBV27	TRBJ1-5	TGTGCCAGCAGGGGCGGGGGGGCTGGGGGCAATCAGCCCCAGCATTTT	CASRGGGAGGNQPQHF
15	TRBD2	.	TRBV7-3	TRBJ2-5	TGTGCCAGCAGCGACCGGCGGGGGGGGCTAGAGACCCAGTACTTC	CASSDRRGGLETQYF
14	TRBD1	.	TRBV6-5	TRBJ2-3	TGTGCCAGCAGTTACAACAGGGGGCCAGATACGCAGTATTTT	CASSYNRGPDTQYF
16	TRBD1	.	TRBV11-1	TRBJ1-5	TGTGCCAGCAGCCCCCGGACAGGGGCAAGCAATCAGCCCCAGCATTTT	CASSPRTGASNQPQHF
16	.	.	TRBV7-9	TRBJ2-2	TGTGCCAGCAGCTTAGCGGGGGGACTGAACACCGGGGAGCTGTTTTTT	CASSLAGGLNTGELFF
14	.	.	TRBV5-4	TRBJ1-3	TGTGCCAGCAGCTTGGCCGGTGGTGGAAACACCATATATTTT	CASSLAGGGNTIYF
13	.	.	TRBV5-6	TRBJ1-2	TGTGCCAGCAGCTTGGACACCATCTATGGCTACACCTTC	CASSLDTIYGYTF
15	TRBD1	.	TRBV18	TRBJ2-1	TGTGCCAGCTCACCCGGGACAGGGCAATACAATGAGCAGTTCTTC	CASSPGTGQYNEQFF
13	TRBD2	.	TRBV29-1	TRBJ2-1	TGCAGCGTAGGACTAGCGGGAGGCCATGAGCAGTTCTTC	CSVGLAGGHEQFF
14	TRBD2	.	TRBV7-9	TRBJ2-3	TGTGCAAGCCTAGCGGGGGGCTCCACAGATACGCAGTATTTT	CASLAGGSTDTQYF
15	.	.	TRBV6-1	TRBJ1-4	TGTGCCAGCAGTGCTCGGGCCAGGGGAGTCGAAAAACTGTTTTTT	CASSARARGVEKLFF
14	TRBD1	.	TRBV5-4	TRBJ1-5	TGTGCCAGCAGTCTTGACAGGGCAAATCAGCCCCAGCATTTT	CASSLDRANQPQHF
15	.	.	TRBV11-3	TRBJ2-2	TGTGCCAGCAGCTTAAGGGGTATGAGCACCGGGGAGCTGTTTTTT	CASSLRGMSTGELFF
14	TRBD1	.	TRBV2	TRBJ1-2	TGTGCCAGCAGGGGACAGGGGGCCTACTATGGCTACACCTTC	CASRGQGAYYGYTF
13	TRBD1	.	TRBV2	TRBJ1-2	TGTGCCAGCAGCCGGGACAGTAACTATGGCTACACCTTC	CASSRDSNYGYTF
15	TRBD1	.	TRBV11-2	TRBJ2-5	TGTGCCAGCAGCACCCGGGACAGGGGGCTGGAGACCCAGTACTTC	CASSTRDRGLETQYF
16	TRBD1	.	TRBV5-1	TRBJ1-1	TGCGCCAGCAGCGAACCACAGGGGGCGATGAACACTGAAGCTTTCTTT	CASSEPQGAMNTEAFF
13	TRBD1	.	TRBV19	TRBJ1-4	TGTGCCAGTACCTCAGGGGGTTTGGAAAAACTGTTTTTT	CASTSGGLEKLFF
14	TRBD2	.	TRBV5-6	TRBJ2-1	TGTGCCAGCAGCTTGGGACTAGCGGGGGGTTGGGAGTTCTTC	CASSLGLAGGWEFF
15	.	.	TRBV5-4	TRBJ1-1	TGTGCCAGCAGCTGGAACGTGGGGGGGGACACTGAAGCTTTCTTT	CASSWNVGGDTEAFF
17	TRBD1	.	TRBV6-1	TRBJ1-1	TGTGCCAGCAGTGAAGGGGGACAGGGGCTGGGATATACTGAAGCTTTCTTT	CASSEGGQGLGYTEAFF